The rows below give T cell receptor beta chains drawn from one sample of a study of T cells in Graves' hyperthyroidism and ophthalmopathy. From the multiplex PCR reads, TCRdb called clonotypes with MiXCR, one entry per CDR3 protein. Counted here are a few hundred thousand distinct CDR3 sequences, 11% to 15% occurring once; the ten biggest clones make up roughly 5.7%. Input material: blood. The receptors here all came from a woman aged 25 to 39 with Graves' hyperthyroidism that later progressed to Graves' ophthalmopathy. Both conserved end residues are part of each CDR3. D genes are given only for firm matches. Only part of the rows carry a size: once, few, many, or a class if the clone is expanded.

d_gene: TRBD1; len: 15; v_gene: TRBV28; abundance: many; j_gene: TRBJ1-3; CDR3aa: CASSMDRGSLDTIYF; CDR3nt: TGTGCCAGCAGTATGGACAGGGGGAGTCTTGACACCATATATTTT
d_gene: TRBD2; len: 15; v_gene: TRBV20-1; abundance: many; j_gene: TRBJ2-1; CDR3aa: CSASRTSGQSNEQFF; CDR3nt: TGCAGTGCTAGTCGGACTAGCGGACAGTCCAATGAGCAGTTCTTC
d_gene: NA; len: 13; v_gene: TRBV2; abundance: many; j_gene: TRBJ1-6; CDR3aa: CASRGSYNSPLHF; CDR3nt: TGTGCCAGCAGGGGCTCCTATAATTCACCCCTCCACTTT
d_gene: TRBD1; len: 16; v_gene: TRBV19; abundance: NA; j_gene: TRBJ2-2; CDR3aa: CASSIGRDRGTGELFF; CDR3nt: TGTGCCAGTAGTATAGGCCGGGACAGGGGTACCGGGGAGCTGTTTTTT
d_gene: NA; len: 14; v_gene: TRBV5-6; abundance: NA; j_gene: TRBJ2-7; CDR3aa: CASSPGTTKYEQYF; CDR3nt: TGTGCCAGCAGCCCCGGGACAACTAAATACGAGCAGTACTTC
d_gene: TRBD2; len: 16; v_gene: TRBV7-6; abundance: NA; j_gene: TRBJ2-1; CDR3aa: CASSFGTSGPDSEQFF; CDR3nt: TGTGCCAGCAGCTTCGGGACTAGCGGGCCCGACAGTGAGCAGTTCTTC
d_gene: NA; len: 17; v_gene: TRBV12-3/TRBV12-4; abundance: many; j_gene: TRBJ2-3; CDR3aa: CASSLGHITLSTDTQYF; CDR3nt: TGTGCCAGCAGTTTAGGCCACATCACCCTTAGCACAGATACGCAGTATTTT
d_gene: NA; len: 11; v_gene: TRBV2; abundance: few; j_gene: TRBJ1-2; CDR3aa: CASAGGYGCTF; CDR3nt: TGTGCCAGCGCTGGTGGCTATGGCTGCACCTTC
d_gene: NA; len: 15; v_gene: TRBV9; abundance: few; j_gene: TRBJ2-7; CDR3aa: CASSAPGLENYEQYF; CDR3nt: TGTGCCAGCAGCGCTCCGGGACTGGAAAATTACGAGCAGTACTTC
d_gene: NA; len: 16; v_gene: TRBV4-1; abundance: many; j_gene: TRBJ1-1; CDR3aa: CASSHGRVKGDTEAFF; CDR3nt: TGCGCCAGCAGCCATGGTAGGGTGAAGGGTGACACTGAAGCTTTCTTT
d_gene: NA; len: 12; v_gene: TRBV30; abundance: many; j_gene: TRBJ2-1; CDR3aa: CAWGRIYNEQFF; CDR3nt: TGTGCCTGGGGGAGGATATACAATGAGCAGTTCTTC
d_gene: NA; len: 13; v_gene: TRBV30; abundance: few; j_gene: TRBJ1-5; CDR3aa: CAWSVTEYQPQHF; CDR3nt: TGTGCCTGGAGTGTAACGGAGTATCAGCCCCAGCATTTT
d_gene: NA; len: 15; v_gene: TRBV28; abundance: many; j_gene: TRBJ1-5; CDR3aa: CASSLGGTVNQPQHF; CDR3nt: TGTGCCAGCAGTCTCGGGGGCACGGTGAATCAGCCCCAGCATTTT
d_gene: TRBD1; len: 13; v_gene: TRBV7-9; abundance: many; j_gene: TRBJ2-7; CDR3aa: CASTLSGGDEQYF; CDR3nt: TGTGCCAGCACCCTCTCAGGGGGCGACGAGCAGTACTTC
d_gene: TRBD2; len: 16; v_gene: TRBV5-1; abundance: many; j_gene: TRBJ2-2; CDR3aa: CASSIRLAGGTGELFF; CDR3nt: TGCGCCAGCAGCATCCGACTAGCGGGAGGTACCGGGGAGCTGTTTTTT
d_gene: TRBD1; len: 13; v_gene: TRBV2; abundance: NA; j_gene: TRBJ1-1; CDR3aa: CASSDQGGTEAFF; CDR3nt: TGTGCCAGCAGTGACCAGGGGGGCACTGAAGCTTTCTTT
d_gene: TRBD1; len: 17; v_gene: TRBV28; abundance: many; j_gene: TRBJ1-6; CDR3aa: CASREPGQGSYNSPLHF; CDR3nt: TGTGCCAGCAGGGAACCGGGACAGGGCTCCTATAATTCACCCCTCCACTTT
d_gene: TRBD1; len: 15; v_gene: TRBV20-1; abundance: NA; j_gene: TRBJ1-1; CDR3aa: CSARDGTGVNTEAFF; CDR3nt: TGCAGTGCTAGAGATGGCACAGGGGTGAACACTGAAGCTTTCTTT
d_gene: TRBD1; len: 16; v_gene: TRBV7-8; abundance: many; j_gene: TRBJ1-4; CDR3aa: CASSLGLTGVQEKLFF; CDR3nt: TGTGCCAGCAGCTTGGGGTTGACAGGGGTCCAAGAAAAACTGTTTTTT
d_gene: NA; len: 14; v_gene: TRBV2; abundance: few; j_gene: TRBJ1-1; CDR3aa: CASRRTPGGTEAFF; CDR3nt: TGTGCCAGCAGGAGGACTCCTGGGGGCACTGAAGCTTTCTTT
d_gene: TRBD2; len: 15; v_gene: TRBV9; abundance: NA; j_gene: TRBJ2-1; CDR3aa: CASSVSAGVGYEQFF; CDR3nt: TGTGCCAGCAGCGTATCAGCGGGAGTAGGTTATGAGCAGTTCTTC
d_gene: TRBD1; len: 14; v_gene: TRBV28; abundance: many; j_gene: TRBJ2-7; CDR3aa: CASSLGQGYNEQYF; CDR3nt: TGTGCCAGCAGTTTGGGACAGGGGTACAACGAGCAGTACTTC
d_gene: TRBD1; len: 15; v_gene: TRBV12-3/TRBV12-4; abundance: many; j_gene: TRBJ1-1; CDR3aa: CASSPSGQGWTEAFF; CDR3nt: TGTGCCAGCAGCCCTTCGGGACAGGGTTGGACTGAAGCTTTCTTT
d_gene: TRBD2; len: 16; v_gene: TRBV12-3/TRBV12-4; abundance: many; j_gene: TRBJ2-7; CDR3aa: CASSPIAGDTPYEQYF; CDR3nt: TGTGCCAGCAGCCCAATAGCGGGAGATACCCCCTACGAGCAGTACTTC
d_gene: NA; len: 15; v_gene: TRBV12-3/TRBV12-4; abundance: many; j_gene: TRBJ1-5; CDR3aa: CASRPVGGRNQPQHF; CDR3nt: TGTGCCAGCAGGCCCGTTGGGGGCAGGAATCAGCCCCAGCATTTT
d_gene: TRBD2; len: 19; v_gene: TRBV11-2; abundance: NA; j_gene: TRBJ2-1; CDR3aa: CASSIEQGTSGGPYNEQFF; CDR3nt: TGTGCCAGCAGCATTGAACAGGGGACTAGCGGGGGACCGTACAATGAGCAGTTCTTC
d_gene: NA; len: 13; v_gene: TRBV5-6; abundance: few; j_gene: TRBJ1-2; CDR3aa: CASSFGVVRGYTF; CDR3nt: TGTGCCAGCAGCTTTGGAGTGGTACGTGGCTACACCTTC
d_gene: NA; len: 16; v_gene: TRBV20-1; abundance: few; j_gene: TRBJ2-1; CDR3aa: CSASVWGHSSYNEQFF; CDR3nt: TGCAGTGCTAGCGTTTGGGGCCATAGCTCCTACAATGAGCAGTTCTTC
d_gene: NA; len: 16; v_gene: TRBV5-1; abundance: NA; j_gene: TRBJ1-5; CDR3aa: CASSLWAQDGYQPQHF; CDR3nt: TGCGCCAGCAGCTTGTGGGCCCAAGACGGTTATCAGCCCCAGCATTTT
d_gene: NA; len: 16; v_gene: TRBV28; abundance: NA; j_gene: TRBJ2-7; CDR3aa: CASSPPDYSPNYEQYF; CDR3nt: TGTGCCAGCAGTCCCCCGGACTATTCCCCTAACTACGAGCAGTACTTC
d_gene: NA; len: 15; v_gene: TRBV18; abundance: few; j_gene: TRBJ2-2; CDR3aa: CASSPPEAIPGELFF; CDR3nt: TGTGCCAGCTCACCACCAGAAGCTATCCCCGGGGAGCTGTTTTTT
d_gene: TRBD1; len: 16; v_gene: TRBV28; abundance: many; j_gene: TRBJ1-2; CDR3aa: CASSSLDRGGNYGYTF; CDR3nt: TGTGCCAGCAGTTCGCTGGACAGGGGGGGTAACTATGGCTACACCTTC
d_gene: TRBD1; len: 14; v_gene: TRBV2; abundance: many; j_gene: TRBJ2-1; CDR3aa: CASSETGGYNEQFF; CDR3nt: TGTGCCAGCAGTGAGACAGGGGGCTACAATGAGCAGTTCTTC
d_gene: TRBD1; len: 14; v_gene: TRBV9; abundance: few; j_gene: TRBJ1-5; CDR3aa: CASSGGQPNQPQHF; CDR3nt: TGTGCCAGCAGCGGGGGACAGCCAAATCAGCCCCAGCATTTT
d_gene: NA; len: 12; v_gene: TRBV20-1; abundance: few; j_gene: TRBJ2-3; CDR3aa: CSATGAADTQYF; CDR3nt: TGCAGTGCTACTGGGGCAGCAGATACGCAGTATTTT
d_gene: TRBD2; len: 15; v_gene: TRBV12-3/TRBV12-4; abundance: many; j_gene: TRBJ2-1; CDR3aa: CASSPTGLALNEQFF; CDR3nt: TGTGCCAGCAGTCCCACGGGACTAGCCCTCAATGAGCAGTTCTTC
d_gene: NA; len: 13; v_gene: TRBV5-5; abundance: many; j_gene: TRBJ1-2; CDR3aa: CASSSATSYGYTF; CDR3nt: TGTGCCAGCAGTTCGGCTACCAGCTATGGCTACACCTTC